Presented here are 21 T cell receptor beta chains from one specimen sequenced in a study of cytomegalovirus exposure and HLA in healthy donors. The primer mix had 60 Vbeta and 13 Jbeta primers. Clones were sequenced by immunoSEQ multiplex PCR, and TCRdb holds only the in-frame ones, with some missing. Of about 130,000 clones listed, about 83% were seen once; the top ten hold about 3.7%. Source material: PBMCs. These receptors all stem from a woman aged 40-49 years in good health and CMV-seropositive.

The chain has TRBV7-9 and TRBJ2-1; 8 bases agree with TRBD2. Germline V CDR1 and CDR2: SEHNR, FQNEAQ (reference sequence). The V and J ends lost 5 bases and 6 bases, in that order; junction bases with no gene match: 3. This CDR3 region has 13 residues. CDR3 coding DNA: TGTGCCAGCAGCCGGACTAGCCCCAATGAGCAGTTCTTC. This translates into CASSRTSPNEQFF.

The V call is TRBV6-5, the J call TRBJ2-2; D gene unclear. This CDR3 has 14 amino acids. Trimming stripped 3 bases from V and 6 bases from J, with 11 bases between. The germline gives CDR1 MNHEY, CDR2 SVGAGI. In DNA, the CDR3 is TGTGCCAGCAGTTATAGGAGAATCGCCGGGGAGCTGTTTTTT. It translates to CASSYRRIAGELFF.

The chain employs TRBV19 and TRBJ1-1, with D possibly TRBD1 on 5 matching bases. Germline CDR1 is LNHDA and CDR2 is SQIVND (reference sequence). The V and J ends lost 7 bases and 7 bases respectively, with 19 bases between them. The CDR3 loop spans 14 amino acids. The CDR3 spells CASNTNEVRDEAFF. CDR3 sequence (DNA): TGTGCCAGTAATACTAATGAGGTCAGGGATGAAGCTTTCTTT. Full variable domain (outside the CDR3, taken from reference TRBV19 and TRBJ1-1): DGGITQSPKYLFRKEGQNVTLSCEQNLNHDAMYWYRQDPGQGLRLIYYSQIVNDFQKGDIAEGYSVSREKKESFPLTVTSAQKNPTAFYLCASNTNEVRDEAFFGQGTRLTVV.

This clone was detected only once. The V call is TRBV5-6, the J call TRBJ1-1; D not resolved. Germline V gives CDR1 SGHDT, CDR2 YYEEEE. The V and J ends lost 3 bases and 6 bases respectively, with 12 bases between them. This CDR3 spans 13 amino acids. CDR3 nucleotides: TGTGCCAGCAGCTGGCGGGATGCTGCTGAAGCTTTCTTT. Translation gives CASSWRDAAEAFF.

This chain joins TRBV6-1 and TRBJ1-2; 7 nucleotides agree with TRBD1. Germline trimming cut 4 bases from V and 8 bases from J; bases unmatched to any gene: 7. The CDR3 consists of 13 residues. The germline V gene has CDR1 MNHNS and CDR2 SASEGT. The CDR3 is CASSAQTGLGYTF. The DNA for the CDR3 is TGTGCCAGCAGTGCCCAGACAGGGCTCGGCTACACCTTC.

V is TRBV5-4 and J is TRBJ2-3; 7 bases line up with TRBD1. Losses at the gene ends were 0 bases for V and 0 bases for J; bases not matched to a gene: 10. The CDR3 is made up of 18 amino acids. Germline assignment: CDR1 SGHNT and CDR2 YYREEE (reference sequence). CDR3 DNA sequence: TGTGCCAGCAGCTTGGCGTCAGGGACAGAACCTAGCACAGATACGCAGTATTTT. The encoded protein is CASSLASGTEPSTDTQYF.

The CDR3 DNA sequence: TGCGCCAGCAGCCTGGCTGGGGCAGGGGTGCAAGAGACCCAGTACTTC. Translation: CASSLAGAGVQETQYF. V usage is TRBV5-1 and J usage is TRBJ2-5; a possible D gene is TRBD1 (6 bases). The ends were cut back, 4 bases at V and 2 bases at J, with 18 bases in the middle. This CDR3 has 16 residues. The germline gives CDR1 SGHRS, CDR2 YFSETQ.

This rearrangement joins TRBV6-5 to TRBJ1-5, with 7 bases identical to TRBD1. The germline gives CDR1 MNHEY, CDR2 SVGAGI. Unmatched junction bases numbered 8, after V lost 5 bases and J lost 7 bases. CDR3 size: 14 residues. Here the CDR3 reads CASSPTGSRQPQHF. Here the CDR3 DNA reads TGTGCCAGCAGTCCGACAGGGTCCAGGCAGCCCCAGCATTTT.

The CDR3 spells CASTAEGTDTQYF. As DNA, the CDR3 is TGTGCCAGTACCGCCGAGGGCACAGATACGCAGTATTTT. The J gene is TRBJ2-3, the V gene TRBV19; no clear D. The CDR3 has 13 amino acids. CDR1 LNHDA and CDR2 SQIVND come from the germline V gene (reference sequence). V lost 7 bases, J lost 1 base, and 9 bases lay in between.

The CDR3 protein is CASRKTGGFGYTF. CDR3 DNA: TGTGCCAGCAGAAAGACAGGGGGCTTTGGCTACACCTTC. V gene TRBV5-6 combines with J gene TRBJ1-2, with TRBD1 matching 10 bases. Germline V gene sequence: CDR1 SGHDT, CDR2 YYEEEE. The CDR3 loop spans 13 amino acids. The ends lost 5 bases at V and 7 bases at J; junction bases unmatched: 5.

The chain recombines TRBV7-9 with TRBJ1-2; the D is unclear. V shed 5 bases and J shed 3 bases, with 28 bases lying between them. Germline V gives CDR1 SEHNR, CDR2 FQNEAQ (reference sequence). The CDR3 sequence is 19 residues long. CDR3 sequence: CASSQTKGIRRDQHYGYTF. CDR3 in DNA: TGTGCCAGCAGCCAAACAAAAGGGATAAGGAGGGATCAGCACTATGGCTACACCTTC. The full variable domain, in which reference TRBV7-9 and TRBJ1-2 provide the parts outside the CDR3, is DTGVSQNPRHKITKRGQNVTFRCDPISEHNRLYWYRQTLGQGPEFLTYFQNEAQLEKSRLLSDRFSAERPKGSFSTLEIQRTEQGDSAMYLCASSQTKGIRRDQHYGYTFGSGTRLTVV.

V is TRBV19 and J is TRBJ2-2; D uncertain. This CDR3 contains 11 residues. Germline lookup yields CDR1 LNHDA and CDR2 SQIVND (reference sequence). Trimming took 8 bases from V and 9 from J, leaving 10 bases between them. This CDR3 reads CASGPLRELFF. The CDR3 DNA sequence: TGTGCCAGTGGGCCCTTGAGGGAGCTGTTTTTT. Full variable domain (outside the CDR3, taken from reference TRBV19 and TRBJ2-2): DGGITQSPKYLFRKEGQNVTLSCEQNLNHDAMYWYRQDPGQGLRLIYYSQIVNDFQKGDIAEGYSVSREKKESFPLTVTSAQKNPTAFYLCASGPLRELFFGEGSRLTVL.

J is TRBJ2-7 and V is TRBV6-5; weak D call: TRBD1 (6 bases). The V end was cut by 6 bases, the J end by 6 bases, with 9 bases between. CDR1 is MNHEY and CDR2 is SVGAGI in the germline V gene. The CDR3 spans 11 residues. The CDR3 loop reads CASSRGGEQYF. The CDR3 DNA follows: TGTGCCAGCAGCCGAGGGGGCGAGCAGTACTTC.

This clone was seen once. The chain carries TRBV25-1 and TRBJ1-1; D might be TRBD1 (6 bases). The ends were cut back, 2 bases at V and 5 bases at J, with 6 bases in the middle. The CDR3 loop spans 12 amino acids. Germline V lookup: CDR1 MGHDK, CDR2 SYGVNS. The CDR3 loop reads CASSEQGTEAFF. CDR3 DNA: TGTGCCAGCAGTGAACAGGGGACTGAAGCTTTCTTT.

The rearrangement joins TRBV27 to TRBJ2-1, with D perhaps matching TRBD1 (5 bases). The germline CDR1 and CDR2 sequences are MNHEY and SMNVEV (reference sequence). V lost 3 bases to trimming and J lost 1 base, with 25 bases between them. The CDR3 spans 20 residues. CDR3 bases: TGTGCCAGCAGTTTTCTGGTTTTTTTCAGGGCTAATTTGTCCTACAATGAGCAGTTCTTC. Translating it yields CASSFLVFFRANLSYNEQFF.

The CDR3 nucleotides read TGTGCCAGCAGCGAAGACCGTCGAACTAGCGGGAGGGATAATGAGCAGTTCTTC. This gives the protein CASSEDRRTSGRDNEQFF. The chain couples TRBV11-3 to TRBJ2-1, with 13 positions matching TRBD2. The V segment lost 5 bases and the J segment 7 bases; nucleotides outside the gene matches: 14. The germline V gene encodes CDR1 SGHNT and CDR2 YENEEA. The length of the CDR3 is 18 residues.

A word on this clone: It is unclear where the CDR3 begins or ends on the DNA, so no DNA is shown, and the CDR3 is as TCRdb lists it. The chain has TRBV19 and TRBJ1-2. The germline V gene has CDR1 LNHDA and CDR2 SQIVND (reference sequence). Termini included, the CDR3 measures 17 amino acids. This CDR3 is CASSILASANLNYGYTF.

The chain uses TRBV20-1 and TRBJ2-1; D is unresolved. The CDR3 spans 10 residues. V lost 8 bases, J lost 7 bases, and 9 bases lay in between. Per germline, CDR1 DFQATT and CDR2 SNEGSKA (reference sequence). The CDR3 DNA reads TGCAGTTCGAGGAGAAATGAGCAGTTCTTC. Translation gives CSSRRNEQFF.

CDR3 DNA sequence: TGTGCCAGCAGCTTAGATTGGAGCTCCTACGAGCAGTACTTC. Residues: CASSLDWSSYEQYF. The chain carries TRBV7-2 and TRBJ2-7; unclear D gene. V was trimmed by 1 base and J by 0 bases, leaving 7 bases between them. The V gene's germline CDR1 is SGHTA and CDR2 FQGNSA. CDR3 size: 14 residues.

V gene TRBV30 combines with J gene TRBJ2-7; the D gene is possibly TRBD1 (6 bases). CDR1 is GTSNPN, CDR2 SVGIG, per germline (reference sequence). The CDR3 is made up of 14 amino acids. Trimming left V 1 base short and J 4 bases short, with 14 bases between. CDR3 nucleotide sequence: TGTGCCTGGAGTGAACAGGGATCTTTTTACGAGCAGTACTTC. Its protein is CAWSEQGSFYEQYF.

This clone came up a few times. The chain combines TRBV4-1 with TRBJ1-5, with 9 positions matching TRBD1. CDR1 and CDR2 (germline): MGHRA, YSYEKL. The trim removed 1 base at V and 4 bases at J, leaving 2 bases unmatched. CDR3 length equals 15 residues. The DNA of the CDR3 is TGCGCCAGCAGCCAAGGACAGGGGGGTAATCAGCCCCAGCATTTT. It encodes CASSQGQGGNQPQHF.